These 9 T cell receptor beta chains share one sample of origin, sequenced in a study of post-analysis software for immune sequencing data. The study, taken as a whole, reports: Five TRBV segments (TRBV5-6, TRBV5-1 and TRBV20-1 among them) occurred more frequently in patients than in controls.

The antigens for these receptors are not known. Built from TCR beta cDNA, the libraries had unique molecular identifiers in them. TCRdb called the PCR reads again in MiXCR, with one record for every CDR3 protein. The data show fewer than 900,000 distinct CDR3 sequences, around 46% seen once. Source material: blood. These TCRs come from a girl under 18 with multiple sclerosis.

Only a few counts were recorded for this clonotype. V and J are TRBV10-2 and TRBJ2-3; D uncertain. The CDR3 contains 13 residues. Trimming took off 3 bases at V and 3 bases at J, with 7 bases between the two ends. CDR1 and CDR2 (germline): WSHSY, SAAADI. DNA for the CDR3: TGCGCCAGCAGTGACCAACCGACAGATACGCAGTATTTT. This translates into CASSDQPTDTQYF.

V usage is TRBV27 and J usage is TRBJ2-7; 8 nucleotides match TRBD1. J gave up 3 bases and V 0 bases, and 1 base lay outside the gene matches. Germline V lookup: CDR1 MNHEY, CDR2 SMNVEV (reference sequence). The CDR3 length is 14 residues. CDR3 DNA: TGTGCCAGCAGTTTATCGACAGGGGTCTACGAGCAGTACTTC. It is translated as CASSLSTGVYEQYF.

This clonotype was seen a few times. The CDR3 nucleotides read TGCAGCGTTGTTGAAGGGACAGAGTATGGCTACACCTTC. Translating it yields CSVVEGTEYGYTF. The chain joins TRBV29-1 to TRBJ1-2, with 7 bases aligning to TRBD1. Germline assignment: CDR1 SQVTM and CDR2 ANQGSEA. CDR3 length equals 13 residues. Unmatched junction bases numbered 7, after V lost 4 bases and J lost 5 bases.

The chain is built from TRBV2 and TRBJ2-3, with a weak D call TRBD2 (6 bases). V was shortened by 2 bases and J by 2 bases, with 14 bases between the two germline ends. This CDR3 has 16 amino acids. Germline CDR1 SNHLY, CDR2 FYNNEI. The chain's CDR3 is CASSEIDGSVTDTQYF. The CDR3 DNA reads TGTGCCAGCAGTGAAATCGACGGGAGTGTCACAGATACGCAGTATTTT.

CDR3 residues: CAISDPELAGGFSTQYF. The DNA of the CDR3 is TGTGCCATCAGTGACCCAGAACTAGCGGGGGGGTTTTCGACCCAGTACTTC. The chain carries TRBV10-3 and TRBJ2-5, with 13 nucleotides matching TRBD2. CDR1 ENHRY and CDR2 SYGVKD come from the germline V gene. With V trimmed by 3 bases and J by 7 bases, 11 bases remained unmatched. CDR3 length: 17 amino acids.

The rearrangement uses TRBV6-1 and TRBJ2-7, with D perhaps TRBD1 (6 bases). The length of the CDR3 is 15 residues. V gave up 2 bases and J gave up 1 base, with 12 bases separating them. Germline V CDR1 and CDR2: MNHNS, SASEGT. The CDR3 sequence: CASSEYGTLSYEQYF. CDR3 bases: TGTGCCAGCAGTGAATACGGGACACTTTCCTACGAGCAGTACTTC.

The chain employs TRBV6-5 and TRBJ2-1; 10 bases are a match to TRBD2. Looked up from germline, CDR1 is MNHEY and CDR2 is SVGAGI. V lost 2 bases to trimming and J lost 9 bases; unmatched junction nucleotides: 10. This CDR3 is built from 16 residues. The CDR3 region is CASSYKAGGALGEQFF. The DNA of the CDR3 is TGTGCCAGCAGTTACAAAGCGGGAGGGGCCCTGGGTGAGCAGTTCTTC.

This clonotype was seen a handful of times. The chain couples TRBV12-3 or TRBV12-4 to TRBJ2-3, with D perhaps TRBD2 (7 bases). This CDR3 has 13 amino acids. V was trimmed by 8 bases and J by 5 bases, leaving 14 bases between them. For the CDR3, the DNA is TGTGCCAGCCGGGGGGCCCCCGGAGATACGCAGTATTTT. Translated: CASRGAPGDTQYF.

This sequence joins TRBV7-6 and TRBJ1-1; perhaps TRBD1 as D (5 bases). The germline gives CDR1 SGHVS, CDR2 FNYEAQ. CDR3 size: 13 residues. V was shortened by 5 bases and J by 1 base, with 8 bases between the two germline ends. The CDR3 sequence is CASSMTENTEAFF. CDR3 bases: TGTGCCAGCAGCATGACAGAGAACACTGAAGCTTTCTTT.